This TCR beta chain was obtained from a study of shared clonotypes between healthy human individuals. Produced via immunoSEQ multiplex PCR; TCRdb's table is partial and in-frame only. The sample holds about 1.1 million clones, 75% to 85% seen once. The CDR3 sequence is 14 residues long. The germline V gene has CDR1 MNHNY and CDR2 SVGAGI (reference sequence). The V end was cut by 5 bases, the J end by 5 bases, with 13 bases between. Input material: memory CD4+ T cells from PBMCs. Sample subset: CD45RA-negative fraction. The chain combines TRBV6-6 with TRBJ2-1, with a weak D call TRBD2 (5 bases). The source is a man younger than 35 in good health. Some clones in this sample may be carry-over from other donors' samples. Written as DNA, the CDR3 is TGTGCCAGCAGTAGTGGGAGTGTCAACAATGAGCAGTTCTTC. Protein: CASSSGSVNNEQFF.